Below are 20 T cell receptor beta chains sequenced from a single sample in a study of cytomegalovirus exposure and HLA in healthy donors. With 60 Vbeta and 13 Jbeta primers, the PCR was carried out. This table comes from immunoSEQ multiplex PCR, and its TCRdb copy is limited to in-frame clones, with some not included. The data hold about 180,000 clones, with around three quarters observed a single time. Sequencing used PBMCs. These receptors were obtained from a woman between 45 and 65 years old in good health and CMV-seropositive.

V gene TRBV11-2 combines with J gene TRBJ2-7, with D maybe TRBD2 (5 bases). CDR3 length: 14 residues. The germline V gene encodes CDR1 SGHAT and CDR2 FQNNGV. The V end lost 6 bases, the J end lost 5 bases, and 17 bases lay between the germline ends. The CDR3 DNA reads TGTGCCAGCAGACCTCTACTAGTTAGTGACGAGCAGTACTTC. Translated, it gives CASRPLLVSDEQYF.

V gene TRBV19 combines with J gene TRBJ1-3; D may be TRBD1 (5 bases). Between the trimmed V and J ends, which lost 3 bases and 2 bases, there was a span of 17 bases. Germline assignment: CDR1 LNHDA and CDR2 SQIVND (reference sequence). The CDR3 totals 17 residues. The CDR3 DNA follows: TGTGCCAGTAGTATTGGGGCCTCCGTTCACGCTGGAAACACCATATATTTT. It translates to CASSIGASVHAGNTIYF. Looking up the rest from reference TRBV19 and TRBJ1-3 gives the full variable domain: DGGITQSPKYLFRKEGQNVTLSCEQNLNHDAMYWYRQDPGQGLRLIYYSQIVNDFQKGDIAEGYSVSREKKESFPLTVTSAQKNPTAFYLCASSIGASVHAGNTIYFGEGSWLTVV.

There are a few counts of this clone. This chain connects TRBV7-9 to TRBJ2-7; D may be TRBD2 (7 bases). Germline CDR1 SEHNR, CDR2 FQNEAQ (reference sequence). V was shortened by 5 bases and J by 5 bases, with 13 bases between the two germline ends. CDR3 length: 13 amino acids. CDR3 protein: CASSGRGGNEQYF. The DNA for the CDR3 is TGTGCCAGCAGCGGCAGGGGAGGGAACGAGCAGTACTTC. Filled out from reference TRBV7-9 and TRBJ2-7, the complete variable domain reads DTGVSQNPRHKITKRGQNVTFRCDPISEHNRLYWYRQTLGQGPEFLTYFQNEAQLEKSRLLSDRFSAERPKGSFSTLEIQRTEQGDSAMYLCASSGRGGNEQYFGPGTRLTVT.

The gene calls are TRBV7-3 and TRBJ2-3; D remains ambiguous. V dropped 4 bases and J dropped 2 bases, with 13 bases sitting between them. This CDR3 has 15 amino acids. CDR1 is SGHTA, CDR2 FQGTGA, per germline. CDR3 coding DNA: TGTGCCAGCAGCTCCACTGATCTCAACACAGATACGCAGTATTTT. Protein sequence: CASSSTDLNTDTQYF.

V gene TRBV6-5 combines with J gene TRBJ2-5, with D possibly TRBD1 on 5 matching bases. CDR1 MNHEY and CDR2 SVGAGI come from the germline V gene. The CDR3 totals 15 residues. V dropped 2 bases and J dropped 8 bases, with 18 bases sitting between them. The CDR3 spells CASSYLDRALNTQYF. CDR3 nucleotides: TGTGCCAGCAGTTACCTCGACAGAGCCCTTAATACCCAGTACTTC.

The chain recombines TRBV7-9 with TRBJ2-1; D is unresolved. In germline, CDR1 is SEHNR, CDR2 FQNEAQ (reference sequence). The V end lost 5 bases, the J end lost 7 bases, and 6 bases lay between the germline ends. This CDR3 has 11 amino acids. CDR3 bases: TGTGCCAGCAGCCAAGCGAATGAGCAGTTCTTC. It translates to CASSQANEQFF.

V gene TRBV5-4 combines with J gene TRBJ1-2, with 8 bases identical to TRBD1. CDR1 is SGHNT and CDR2 is YYREEE in the germline V gene (reference sequence). Trimming at V came to 6 bases and at J to 4 bases, leaving 11 bases not matched to a gene. The CDR3 is 15 amino acids. Here the CDR3 DNA reads TGTGCCAGCACCTCCCCAGGGGGCGGCTTCTATGGCTACACCTTC. It specifies CASTSPGGGFYGYTF.

This sequence joins TRBV7-2 and TRBJ2-7; 9 bases line up with TRBD1. The CDR3 runs 15 residues. V lost 6 bases to trimming and J lost 0 bases; unmatched junction nucleotides: 6. The germline gives CDR1 SGHTA, CDR2 FQGNSA. The CDR3: CASSMSTGGSYEQYF. Written as DNA, the CDR3 is TGTGCCAGCAGTATGTCGACAGGGGGCTCCTACGAGCAGTACTTC.

V usage is TRBV6-1 and J usage is TRBJ1-2; D uncertain. This CDR3 region has 14 residues. The ends were cut back, 6 bases at V and 8 bases at J, with 19 bases in the middle. Germline V gene sequence: CDR1 MNHNS, CDR2 SASEGT. In DNA form, the CDR3 reads TGTGCCAGCAGCGCGGACGCCTTTGCGGGGGGCTACACCTTC. It yields the protein CASSADAFAGGYTF.

V is TRBV19 and J is TRBJ1-2, with 7 positions matching TRBD1. There are 13 residues in the CDR3. With V trimmed by 4 bases and J by 3 bases, 2 bases remained unmatched. Germline V gene lookup returns CDR1 LNHDA and CDR2 SQIVND (reference sequence). CDR3 sequence: CASSTTGHYGYTF. For the CDR3, the DNA is TGTGCCAGTAGTACGACAGGGCACTATGGCTACACCTTC.

This chain uses TRBV7-2 with TRBJ1-1; TRBD1 might be the D (5 bases). Germline lookup yields CDR1 SGHTA and CDR2 FQGNSA. The CDR3 length is 14 residues. Trimming cost V 2 bases and J 3 bases, with 10 bases left between them. The CDR3 reads CASSLQGRDTEAFF. For the CDR3, the DNA is TGTGCCAGCAGCTTACAGGGCCGGGACACTGAAGCTTTCTTT.

In regard to this clone: The conserved phenylalanine or tryptophan normally closing the CDR3 is absent here, so this likely arose from a read error. Because the CDR3's place on the DNA is in doubt, the DNA is left out and the CDR3 is given as listed by TCRdb. This sequence joins TRBV7-9 and TRBJ1-2; TRBD1 is taken as the D call from the table, unchecked against the DNA. The CDR3 is made up of 11 amino acids, end residues included. CDR1 is SEHNR and CDR2 is FQNEAQ in the germline V gene (reference sequence). CDR3 residues: CASSLSEGQGV.

The CDR3 reads CASSNSGGASNEQFF. The CDR3 DNA reads as TGTGCCAGTAGTAATAGCGGGGGGGCTTCCAATGAGCAGTTCTTC. V gene TRBV19 combines with J gene TRBJ2-1, with 11 nucleotides matching TRBD2. Unmatched junction bases numbered 5, after V lost 4 bases and J lost 6 bases. The CDR3 totals 15 residues. CDR1 and CDR2 (germline): LNHDA, SQIVND (reference sequence).

V gene TRBV2 combines with J gene TRBJ1-5; no clear D. Trimming shortened V by 5 bases and J by 11 bases, and 19 bases separated the two germline ends. CDR3 length: 14 residues. Germline loops: CDR1 SNHLY, CDR2 FYNNEI. Here the CDR3 reads CASSPDPVGEAQHF. The CDR3, as DNA: TGTGCCAGCAGTCCCGATCCAGTTGGGGAGGCCCAGCATTTT.

In DNA, the CDR3 is TGTGCCAGCTCATCTCCCGGGCGGGGGTCCTACAATGAGCAGTTCTTC. Protein product: CASSSPGRGSYNEQFF. This chain uses TRBV18 with TRBJ2-1; 7 bases map to TRBD2. Trimming at V came to 5 bases and at J to 1 base, leaving 8 bases not matched to a gene. Per the germline V gene, CDR1 is KGHSH and CDR2 is LQKENI. The CDR3 contains 16 residues. Drawing the rest from reference TRBV18 and TRBJ2-1, the complete variable domain is NAGVMQNPRHLVRRRGQEARLRCSPMKGHSHVYWYRQLPEEGLKFMVYLQKENIIDESGMPKERFSAEFPKEGPSILRIQQVVRGDSAAYFCASSSPGRGSYNEQFFGPGTRLTVL.

The chain is built from TRBV19 and TRBJ2-7, with D uncertain. CDR1 is LNHDA, CDR2 SQIVND, per germline (reference sequence). The CDR3 runs 13 residues. Trimming took 2 bases from V and 5 from J, leaving 10 bases between them. CDR3 sequence (DNA): TGTGCCAGTAGTATAACAGTTTTCAACGAGCAGTACTTC. The encoded protein is CASSITVFNEQYF.

The chain has TRBV7-9 and TRBJ1-6, with D perhaps matching TRBD1 (5 bases). This CDR3 contains 15 residues. Between the trimmed V and J ends, which lost 3 bases and 8 bases, there was a span of 14 bases. Germline V gene sequence: CDR1 SEHNR, CDR2 FQNEAQ (reference sequence). Written as DNA, the CDR3 is TGTGCCAGCAGCTTTGGCTGGACCAGGGATTCACCCCTCCACTTT. As protein: CASSFGWTRDSPLHF.

The chain employs TRBV19 and TRBJ1-5; 8 positions agree with TRBD1. CDR1 is LNHDA, CDR2 SQIVND, per germline (reference sequence). With 2 bases clipped from V and 0 bases from J, the junction kept 6 bases outside the gene matches. The CDR3 extends over 17 amino acids. The CDR3 nucleotides are TGTGCCAGTAGTATACAGACAGGGGTCTCTAGCAATCAGCCCCAGCATTTT. Its protein product is CASSIQTGVSSNQPQHF.

The CDR3 region has the DNA TGCGCCAGCAGCAACGCCAGGGATAACGGCGAGCAGTACTTC. This sequence encodes CASSNARDNGEQYF. The chain uses TRBV5-1 and TRBJ2-7; D may be TRBD1 (5 bases). CDR1 SGHRS and CDR2 YFSETQ come from the germline V gene. The CDR3 is 14 residues long. V dropped 4 bases and J dropped 6 bases, with 17 bases sitting between them.

The chain is built from TRBV6-1 and TRBJ2-7; tentatively, D is TRBD1 (6 bases). CDR1 is MNHNS and CDR2 is SASEGT in the germline V gene. The CDR3 is 11 amino acids. The V end was cut by 8 bases, the J end by 2 bases, with 7 bases between. CDR3 sequence (DNA): TGTGCCAGCGGGGGCGCCTACGAGCAGTACTTC. Its translation is CASGGAYEQYF.